The 8 T cell receptor beta chains listed next were all sequenced from one sample in a study of regulatory T cells in long-lasting Graves disease. Construction of the TCR beta libraries employed iRepertoire HTBI primers in conjunction with Arm-PCR of CDR3 regions. TCRdb recomputed calls from the multiplex PCR reads with MiXCR, one row per CDR3 protein. The table records about 540,000 distinct CDR3 sequences, less than 15% of them present only once. Time point indicated: newly diagnosed GD, antithyroid drugs for less than 3 months. PBMCs were the source of the RNA used for TCR sequencing. These data were also filed under a second study, of T cells in Graves' hyperthyroidism and ophthalmopathy.

Source: peripheral blood mononuclear cells (PBMCs), taken at new diagnosis, from a patient treated with antithyroid drugs. These receptors originate from a man in his thirties or forties with Graves disease.

This clonotype was seen ten or more times. The V and J genes are TRBV27 and TRBJ2-4; D possibly uses TRBD1 or TRBD2 (5 bases each). This CDR3 is built from 14 residues. V was trimmed by 4 bases and J by 8 bases, leaving 15 bases between them. The germline CDR1 and CDR2 sequences are MNHEY and SMNVEV (reference sequence). The CDR3 DNA follows: TGTGCCAGCAGTTCCACCAGGGTAGCGTACATTCAGTACTTC. It translates to CASSSTRVAYIQYF.

With respect to this clonotype: It may be a read error: a sequence one base away is much more abundant. J is TRBJ2-7 and V is TRBV2; D uncertain. Germline CDR1 reads SNHLY; CDR2 reads FYNNEI. This CDR3 region has 13 residues. V shed 2 bases and J shed 5 bases, with 10 bases lying between them. CDR3 region: CASSEKWTHEQYF. The CDR3 nucleotides read TGTGCCAGCAGTGAAAAATGGACCCACGAGCAGTACTTC.

V and J are TRBV7-3 and TRBJ2-1, with TRBD1 matching 7 bases. V gave up 2 bases and J gave up 10 bases; unmatched junction bases: 5. CDR3 length: 13 residues. Germline lookup yields CDR1 SGHTA and CDR2 FQGTGA. The CDR3 sequence is CASSLDRAREQFF. CDR3 nucleotide sequence: TGTGCCAGCAGCTTAGACAGGGCACGCGAGCAGTTCTTC.

At least ten counts were recorded for this clonotype. This chain connects TRBV14 to TRBJ2-3; a possible D gene is TRBD1 (6 bases). Germline V lookup: CDR1 SGHDN, CDR2 FVKESK. The CDR3 is made up of 15 amino acids. V was clipped by 4 bases and J by 1 base, with 12 bases between them. CDR3 sequence (DNA): TGTGCCAGCAGCCCCGGACAGCTCCGCACAGATACGCAGTATTTT. Translated: CASSPGQLRTDTQYF.

There are a few counts of this clonotype. This sequence joins TRBV19 and TRBJ2-3; 9 nucleotides match TRBD2. This CDR3 has 16 amino acids. CDR1 LNHDA and CDR2 SQIVND come from the germline V gene (reference sequence). J lost 2 bases, V lost 3 bases, and 6 bases had no gene match. The CDR3 here is CASSISRTSATDTQYF. The CDR3 nucleotides are TGTGCCAGTAGTATCTCCCGGACTAGCGCCACAGATACGCAGTATTTT.

The chain carries TRBV14 and TRBJ2-7; 8 nucleotides match TRBD1. This CDR3 comprises 16 residues. The germline V gene encodes CDR1 SGHDN and CDR2 FVKESK. With 0 bases clipped from V and 5 bases from J, the junction kept 9 bases outside the gene matches. The CDR3 region is CASSQEFRPTGDEQYF. The CDR3 DNA follows: TGTGCCAGCAGCCAAGAATTTCGGCCGACAGGGGACGAGCAGTACTTC.

In this sample, this clonotype turned up many times. DNA of the CDR3: TGTGCCAGCAGTATACGGGACACGAACACTGAAGCTTTCTTT. It encodes CASSIRDTNTEAFF. This chain links TRBV6-1 with TRBJ1-1; D is possibly TRBD1 (6 bases). This CDR3 is built from 14 residues. The germline V gene encodes CDR1 MNHNS and CDR2 SASEGT. With 5 bases removed from V and 1 base from J, the gap between germline ends came to 11 bases.

This clonotype was seen only a few times. V and J are TRBV20-1 and TRBJ1-5; 7 nucleotides agree with TRBD1. The germline CDR1 and CDR2 sequences are DFQATT and SNEGSKA (reference sequence). The CDR3 consists of 12 residues. V lost 6 bases to trimming and J lost 5 bases; unmatched junction nucleotides: 4. CDR3: CSARQGHQPQHF. The CDR3 DNA sequence: TGCAGTGCGCGACAGGGTCATCAGCCCCAGCATTTT.